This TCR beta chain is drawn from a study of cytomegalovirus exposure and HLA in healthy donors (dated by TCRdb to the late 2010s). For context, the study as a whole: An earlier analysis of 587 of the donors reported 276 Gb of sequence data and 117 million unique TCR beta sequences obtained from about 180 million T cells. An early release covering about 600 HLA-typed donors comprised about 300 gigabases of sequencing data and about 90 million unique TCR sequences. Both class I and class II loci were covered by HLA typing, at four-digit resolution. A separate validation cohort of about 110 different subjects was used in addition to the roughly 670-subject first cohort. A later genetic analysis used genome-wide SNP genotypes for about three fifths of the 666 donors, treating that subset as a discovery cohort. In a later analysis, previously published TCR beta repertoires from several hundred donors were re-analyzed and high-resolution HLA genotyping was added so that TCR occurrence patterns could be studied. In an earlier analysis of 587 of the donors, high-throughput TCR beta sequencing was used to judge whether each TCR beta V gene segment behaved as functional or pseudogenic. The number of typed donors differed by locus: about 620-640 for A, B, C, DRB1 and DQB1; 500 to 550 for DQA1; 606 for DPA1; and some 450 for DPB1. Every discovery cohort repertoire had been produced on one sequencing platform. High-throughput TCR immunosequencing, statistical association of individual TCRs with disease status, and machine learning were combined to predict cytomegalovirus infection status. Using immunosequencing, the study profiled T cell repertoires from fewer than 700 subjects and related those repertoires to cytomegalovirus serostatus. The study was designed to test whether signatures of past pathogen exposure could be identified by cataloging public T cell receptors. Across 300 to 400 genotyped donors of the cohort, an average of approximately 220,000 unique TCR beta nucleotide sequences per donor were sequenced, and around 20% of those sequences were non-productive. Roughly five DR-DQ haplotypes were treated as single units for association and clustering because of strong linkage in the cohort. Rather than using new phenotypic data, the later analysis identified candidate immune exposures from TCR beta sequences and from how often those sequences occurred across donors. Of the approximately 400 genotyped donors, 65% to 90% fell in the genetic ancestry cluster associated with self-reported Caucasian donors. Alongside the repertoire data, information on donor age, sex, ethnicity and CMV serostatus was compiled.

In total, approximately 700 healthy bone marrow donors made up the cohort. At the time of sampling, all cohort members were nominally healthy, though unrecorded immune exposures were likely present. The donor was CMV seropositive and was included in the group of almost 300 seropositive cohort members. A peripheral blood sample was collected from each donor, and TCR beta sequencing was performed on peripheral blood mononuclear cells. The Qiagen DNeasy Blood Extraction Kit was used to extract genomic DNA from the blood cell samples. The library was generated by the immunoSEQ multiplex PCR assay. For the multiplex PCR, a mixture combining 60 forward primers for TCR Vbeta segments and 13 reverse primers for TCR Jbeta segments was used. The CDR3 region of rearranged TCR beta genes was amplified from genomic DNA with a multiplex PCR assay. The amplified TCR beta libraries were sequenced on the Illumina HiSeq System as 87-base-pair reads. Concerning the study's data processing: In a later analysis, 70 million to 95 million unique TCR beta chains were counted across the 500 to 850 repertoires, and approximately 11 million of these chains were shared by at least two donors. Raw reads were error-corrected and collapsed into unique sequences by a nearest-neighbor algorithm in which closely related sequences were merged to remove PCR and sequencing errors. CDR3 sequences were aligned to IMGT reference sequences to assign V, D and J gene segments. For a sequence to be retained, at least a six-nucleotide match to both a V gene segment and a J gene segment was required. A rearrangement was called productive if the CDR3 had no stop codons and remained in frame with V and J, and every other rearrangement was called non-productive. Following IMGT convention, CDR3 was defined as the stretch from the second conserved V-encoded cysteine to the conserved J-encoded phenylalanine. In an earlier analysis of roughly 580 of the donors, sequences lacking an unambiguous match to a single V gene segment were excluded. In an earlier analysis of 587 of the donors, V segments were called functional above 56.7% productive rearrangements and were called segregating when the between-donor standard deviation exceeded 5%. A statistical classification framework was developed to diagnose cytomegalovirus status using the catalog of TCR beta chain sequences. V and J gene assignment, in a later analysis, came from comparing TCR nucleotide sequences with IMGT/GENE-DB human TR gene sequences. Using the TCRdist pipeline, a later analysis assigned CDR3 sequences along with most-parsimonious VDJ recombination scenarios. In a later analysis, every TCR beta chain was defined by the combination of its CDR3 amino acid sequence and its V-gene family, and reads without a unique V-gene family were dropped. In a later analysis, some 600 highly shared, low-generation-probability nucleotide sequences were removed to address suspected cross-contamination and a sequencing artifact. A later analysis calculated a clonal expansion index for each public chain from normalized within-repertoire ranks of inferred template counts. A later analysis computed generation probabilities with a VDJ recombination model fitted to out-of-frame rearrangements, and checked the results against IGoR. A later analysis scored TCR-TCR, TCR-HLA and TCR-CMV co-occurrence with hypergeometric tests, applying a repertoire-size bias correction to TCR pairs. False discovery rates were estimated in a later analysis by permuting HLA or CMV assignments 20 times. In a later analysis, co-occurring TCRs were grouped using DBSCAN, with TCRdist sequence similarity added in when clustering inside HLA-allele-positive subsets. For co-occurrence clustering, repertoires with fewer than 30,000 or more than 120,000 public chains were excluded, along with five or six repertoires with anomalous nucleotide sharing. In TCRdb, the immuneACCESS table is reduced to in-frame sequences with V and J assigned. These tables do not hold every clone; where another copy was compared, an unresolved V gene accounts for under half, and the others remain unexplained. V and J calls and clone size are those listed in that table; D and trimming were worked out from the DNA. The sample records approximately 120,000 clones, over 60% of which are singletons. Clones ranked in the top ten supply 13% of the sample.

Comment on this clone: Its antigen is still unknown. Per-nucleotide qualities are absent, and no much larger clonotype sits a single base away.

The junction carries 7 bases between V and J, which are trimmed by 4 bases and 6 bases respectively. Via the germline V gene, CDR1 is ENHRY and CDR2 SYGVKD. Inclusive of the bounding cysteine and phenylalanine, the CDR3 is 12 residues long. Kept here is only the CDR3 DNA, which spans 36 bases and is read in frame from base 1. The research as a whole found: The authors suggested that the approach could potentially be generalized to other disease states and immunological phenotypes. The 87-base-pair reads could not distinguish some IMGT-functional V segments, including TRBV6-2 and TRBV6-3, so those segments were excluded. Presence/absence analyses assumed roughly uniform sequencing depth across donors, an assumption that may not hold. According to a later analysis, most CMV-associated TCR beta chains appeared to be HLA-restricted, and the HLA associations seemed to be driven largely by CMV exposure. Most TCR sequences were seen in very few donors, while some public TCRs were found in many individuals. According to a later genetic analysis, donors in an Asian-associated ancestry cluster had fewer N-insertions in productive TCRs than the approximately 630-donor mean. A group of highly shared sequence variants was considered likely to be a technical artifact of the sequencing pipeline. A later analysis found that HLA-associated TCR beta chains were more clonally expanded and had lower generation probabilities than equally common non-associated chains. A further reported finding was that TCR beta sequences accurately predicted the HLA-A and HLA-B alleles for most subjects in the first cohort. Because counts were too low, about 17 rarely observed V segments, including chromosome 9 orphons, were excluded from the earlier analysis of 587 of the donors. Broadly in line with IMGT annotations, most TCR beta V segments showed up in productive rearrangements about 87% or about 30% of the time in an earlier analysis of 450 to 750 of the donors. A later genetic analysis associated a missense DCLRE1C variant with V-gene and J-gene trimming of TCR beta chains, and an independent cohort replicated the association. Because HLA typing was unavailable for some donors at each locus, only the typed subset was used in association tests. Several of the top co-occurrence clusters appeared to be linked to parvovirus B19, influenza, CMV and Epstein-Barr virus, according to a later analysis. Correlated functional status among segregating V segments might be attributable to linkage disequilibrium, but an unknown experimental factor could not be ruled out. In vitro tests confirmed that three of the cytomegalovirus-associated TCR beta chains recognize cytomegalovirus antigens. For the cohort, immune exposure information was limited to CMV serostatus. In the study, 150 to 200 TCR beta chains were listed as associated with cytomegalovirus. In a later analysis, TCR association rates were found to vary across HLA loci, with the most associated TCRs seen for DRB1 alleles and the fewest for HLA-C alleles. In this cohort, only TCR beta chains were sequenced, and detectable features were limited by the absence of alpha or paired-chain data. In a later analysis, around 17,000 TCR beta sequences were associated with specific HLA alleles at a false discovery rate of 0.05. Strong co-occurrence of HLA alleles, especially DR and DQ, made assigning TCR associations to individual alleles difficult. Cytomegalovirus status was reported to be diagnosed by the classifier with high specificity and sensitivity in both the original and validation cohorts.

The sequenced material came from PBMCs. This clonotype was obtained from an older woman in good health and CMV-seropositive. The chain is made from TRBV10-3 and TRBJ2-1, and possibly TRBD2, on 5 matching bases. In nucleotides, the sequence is TGTGCCATCAGTGCGCTAGCCAATGAGCAGTTCTTC. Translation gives CAISALANEQFF.